The TCR beta chain described here comes from a study of T cell responses to AZD1222 COVID-19 vaccine. Study information: Second doses were pooled across both intervals (about 4 or about 12 weeks).

General study findings and limits: Only 6 or 7 AZD1222 recipients tested seropositive at baseline.

A note on this clone: The antigen is unknown.

Using immunoSEQ multiplex PCR, the repertoire was profiled, and TCRdb retains in-frame clones only, with some absent. Of around 130,000 clones listed, more than 85% are singletons. V lost 8 bases and J lost 7; bases outside the gene matches: 11. Germline V gives CDR1 SNHLY, CDR2 FYNNEI. The CDR3 covers 14 residues. The sequence derives from an adult in good health. Source: peripheral blood, taken on day 0 of AZD1222 vaccination. V and J are TRBV2 and TRBJ1-2, with 9 bases aligning to TRBD1. The DNA for the CDR3 is TGTGCCAGCCATACAGGGGGCGAAATTGCTGGCTACACCTTC. Protein: CASHTGGEIAGYTF.